The 7 T cell receptor beta chains below come from one sample, sequenced in a study of identifying expanded T cells in peripheral blood (dated by TCRdb to between 2019 and 2020). Library creation used the immunoSEQ multiplex PCR assay. TCRdb holds this immuneACCESS table with in-frame rearrangements only. Some clones are missing; in checked studies, unresolved V genes explain under half, and the rest has no known cause. The sample profile shows over 100,000 clones; roughly 90% of them were found once. The ten top clones hold 8% to 9% of the sample. Sequencing was performed on blood. These receptors all stem from a person aged 18-69 years in good health.

V and J are TRBV29-1 and TRBJ2-5; 10 nucleotides line up with TRBD2. V was pared by 5 bases and J by 3 bases, with 9 bases of the junction left unmatched. The CDR3 covers 15 residues. The germline CDR1 and CDR2 sequences are SQVTM and ANQGSEA. CDR3 in DNA: TGCAGCGTTAATCCCCGGACTAGCGGAGAAGAGACCCAGTACTTC. This codes for CSVNPRTSGEETQYF.

The V and J genes are TRBV19 and TRBJ2-2; 10 bases are a match to TRBD1. Per the germline V gene, CDR1 is LNHDA and CDR2 is SQIVND (reference sequence). Unmatched junction bases numbered 2, after V lost 4 bases and J lost 6 bases. The CDR3 has 14 amino acids. Here the CDR3 DNA reads TGTGCCAGTAGTAAGACAGGGGGCTCCGGGGAGCTGTTTTTT. Translated, it gives CASSKTGGSGELFF. The full variable domain, rest sourced from reference TRBV19 and TRBJ2-2, is DGGITQSPKYLFRKEGQNVTLSCEQNLNHDAMYWYRQDPGQGLRLIYYSQIVNDFQKGDIAEGYSVSREKKESFPLTVTSAQKNPTAFYLCASSKTGGSGELFFGEGSRLTVL.

This chain connects TRBV10-3 to TRBJ1-1; D may be TRBD1 (6 bases). Deletions cut 10 bases from V and 1 base from J, with 13 bases between. The CDR3 extends over 13 amino acids. CDR1 is ENHRY, CDR2 SYGVKD, per germline. CDR3 sequence (DNA): TGTGCCACTACCCACAGGGAGAACACTGAAGCTTTCTTT. It codes for CATTHRENTEAFF.

The chain recombines TRBV7-3 with TRBJ2-3; 8 positions agree with TRBD2. V lost 6 bases to trimming and J lost 4 bases; unmatched junction nucleotides: 9. The CDR3 sequence is 15 residues long. Germline loops: CDR1 SGHTA, CDR2 FQGTGA. CDR3 in amino acids: CASSPSGGSADTQYF. As DNA, the CDR3 is TGTGCCAGCAGTCCCTCGGGGGGGAGCGCAGATACGCAGTATTTT.

This rearrangement joins TRBV2 to TRBJ1-5; D unresolved. CDR1 and CDR2 (germline): SNHLY, FYNNEI. This CDR3 spans 13 amino acids. The V end was cut by 2 bases, the J end by 5 bases, with 7 bases between. The CDR3 here is CASSELRYQPQHF. Here the CDR3 DNA reads TGTGCCAGCAGTGAACTTAGATATCAGCCCCAGCATTTT.

V and J are TRBV5-6 and TRBJ1-1; no clear D gene. Germline V gene lookup returns CDR1 SGHDT and CDR2 YYEEEE. This CDR3 is built from 17 residues. Trimming shortened V by 3 bases and J by 2 bases, and 20 bases separated the two germline ends. CDR3 region: CASSSFTTTPLNTEAFF. In DNA form, the CDR3 reads TGTGCCAGCAGCTCCTTTACTACGACCCCTCTAAACACTGAAGCTTTCTTT.

This chain joins TRBV20-1 and TRBJ1-6; no clear D gene. This CDR3 is 8 amino acids long. V was clipped by 6 bases and J by 13 bases, with 4 bases between them. Germline V gives CDR1 DFQATT, CDR2 SNEGSKA (reference sequence). CDR3 nucleotides: TGCAGTGCCCTCCCCCTCCACTTT. Protein: CSALPLHF.